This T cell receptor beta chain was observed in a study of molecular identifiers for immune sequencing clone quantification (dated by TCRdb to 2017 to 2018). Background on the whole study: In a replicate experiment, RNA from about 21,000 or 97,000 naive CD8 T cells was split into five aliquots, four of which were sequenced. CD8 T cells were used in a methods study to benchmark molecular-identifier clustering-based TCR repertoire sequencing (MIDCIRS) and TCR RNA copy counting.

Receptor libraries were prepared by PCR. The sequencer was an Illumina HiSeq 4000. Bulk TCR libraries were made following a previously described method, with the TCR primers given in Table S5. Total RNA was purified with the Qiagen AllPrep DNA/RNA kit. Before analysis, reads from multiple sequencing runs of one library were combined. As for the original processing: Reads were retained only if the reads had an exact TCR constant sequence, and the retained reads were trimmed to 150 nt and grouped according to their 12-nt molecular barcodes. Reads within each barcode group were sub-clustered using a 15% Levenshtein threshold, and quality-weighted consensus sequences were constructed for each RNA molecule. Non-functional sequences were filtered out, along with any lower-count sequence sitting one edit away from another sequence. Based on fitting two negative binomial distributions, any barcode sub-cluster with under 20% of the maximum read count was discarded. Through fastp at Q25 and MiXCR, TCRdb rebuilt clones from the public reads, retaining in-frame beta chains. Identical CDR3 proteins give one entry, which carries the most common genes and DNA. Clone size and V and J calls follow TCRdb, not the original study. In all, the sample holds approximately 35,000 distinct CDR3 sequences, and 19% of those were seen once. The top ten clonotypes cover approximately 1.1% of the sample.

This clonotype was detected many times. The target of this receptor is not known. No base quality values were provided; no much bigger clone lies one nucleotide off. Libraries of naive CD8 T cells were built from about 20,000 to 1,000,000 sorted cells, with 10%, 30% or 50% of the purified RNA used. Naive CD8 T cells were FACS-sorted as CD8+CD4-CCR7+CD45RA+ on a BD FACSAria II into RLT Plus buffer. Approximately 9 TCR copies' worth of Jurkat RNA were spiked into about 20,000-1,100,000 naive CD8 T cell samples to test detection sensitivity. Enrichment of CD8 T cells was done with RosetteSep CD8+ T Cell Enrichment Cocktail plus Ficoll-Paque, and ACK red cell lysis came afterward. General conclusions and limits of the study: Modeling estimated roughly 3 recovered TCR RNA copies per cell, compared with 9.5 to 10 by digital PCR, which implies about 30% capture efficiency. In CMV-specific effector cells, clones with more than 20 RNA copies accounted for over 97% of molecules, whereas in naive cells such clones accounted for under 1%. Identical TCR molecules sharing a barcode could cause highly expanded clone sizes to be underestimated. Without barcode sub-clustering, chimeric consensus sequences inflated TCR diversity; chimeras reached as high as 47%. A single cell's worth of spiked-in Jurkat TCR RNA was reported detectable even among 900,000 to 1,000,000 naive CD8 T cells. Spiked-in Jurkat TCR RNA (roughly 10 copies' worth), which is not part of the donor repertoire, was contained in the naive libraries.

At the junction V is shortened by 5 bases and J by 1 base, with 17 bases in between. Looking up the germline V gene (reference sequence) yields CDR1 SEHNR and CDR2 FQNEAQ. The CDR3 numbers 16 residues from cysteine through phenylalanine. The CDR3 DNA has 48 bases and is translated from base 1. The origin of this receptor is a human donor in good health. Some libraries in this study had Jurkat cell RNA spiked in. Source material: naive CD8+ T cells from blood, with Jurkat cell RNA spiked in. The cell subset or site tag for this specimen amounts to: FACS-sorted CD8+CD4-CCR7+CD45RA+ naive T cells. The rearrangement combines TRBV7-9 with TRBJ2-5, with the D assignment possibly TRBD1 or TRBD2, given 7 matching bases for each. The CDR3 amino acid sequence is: CASSPRTGEGQETQYF. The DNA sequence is TGTGCCAGCAGCCCCCGTACAGGGGAGGGCCAAGAGACCCAGTACTTC.